The T cell receptor (beta chain) described here comes from a study of tumor-infiltrating lymphocytes in glioblastoma multiforme. Findings and limits, study-wide: T cells were not sorted into functional subsets. Unequal TCR RNA per T cell might skew measured clone sizes.

TCR beta libraries were built from RNA through three nested multiplex PCR rounds using modified ARM-PCR. MiXCR was run by TCRdb on the multiplex PCR reads, yielding one entry per CDR3 protein. The data hold more than 10,000 distinct CDR3 sequences, with under 70% observed a single time. Comments on this clonotype: Its target is unknown. At one end, the junction sequence differs from germline, possibly due to a read error.

The TCR comes from a male donor with glioblastoma. The sample taken for sequencing was brain tumor tissue.

CDR3 protein: CVSSPGVLVKNTEAFF. CDR3 sequence (DNA): TGTGTCAGCAGTCCAGGGGTGTTAGTGAAGAACACTGAAGCTTTCTTT. The chain combines TRBV28 with TRBJ1-1; possibly TRBD1 for D (6 bases). The length of the CDR3 is 16 residues. Germline V gene data show CDR1 as MDHEN and CDR2 as SYDVKM.